The 31 T cell receptor beta chains given below trace back to one sample, sequenced in a study of CD8+ T cells in alopecia areata. cDNA reverse transcribed from extracted RNA served as the sequencing template. The repertoire was sequenced with immunoSEQ multiplex PCR; TCRdb's copy has only in-frame clones and lacks some. The sample holds about 150,000 clones, under 60% seen once. The specimen comprised CD8+ T cells sorted from blood, sampled at week 0. The receptor set was obtained from a human donor with alopecia areata.

V is TRBV7-6 and J is TRBJ1-5, with 10 bases matching TRBD1. CDR1 is SGHVS, CDR2 FNYEAQ, per germline. J lost 6 bases, V lost 5 bases, and 4 bases had no gene match. This CDR3 has 14 amino acids. The DNA of the CDR3 is TGTGCCAGCAGCCCGGGGACAGGGGTTCAGCCCCAGCATTTT. Encoded protein: CASSPGTGVQPQHF.

The CDR3 DNA reads TGTGCCAGCAGTGAGAGGCAGGCCCGAGAGACCCAGTACTTC. Residues: CASSERQARETQYF. The chain links TRBV2 to TRBJ2-5; D ambiguous. Germline CDR1 and CDR2: SNHLY and FYNNEI. Trimming took off 3 bases at V and 4 bases at J, with 12 bases between the two ends. The CDR3 totals 14 residues. Complete variable domain (other parts from reference TRBV2 and TRBJ2-5): EPEVTQTPSHQVTQMGQEVILRCVPISNHLYFYWYRQILGQKVEFLVSFYNNEISEKSEIFDDQFSVERPDGSNFTLKIRSTKLEDSAMYFCASSERQARETQYFGPGTRLLVL.

This clone showed up just a few times. The CDR3 is CASSLRQGGLNEQYF. The CDR3 DNA is TGTGCCAGCAGCTTAAGGCAGGGCGGATTGAACGAGCAGTACTTC. The genes are TRBV7-2 and TRBJ2-7; tentative D call: TRBD1 (5 bases). From germline, CDR1 is SGHTA and CDR2 FQGNSA. With 2 bases removed from V and 5 bases from J, the gap between germline ends came to 16 bases. The CDR3 has 15 residues.

The J gene is TRBJ1-1, the V gene TRBV29-1, with 8 bases fitting TRBD1. The V gene end was trimmed by 7 bases and the J gene end by 7 bases; junction bases not matched to a gene: 2. The V gene's germline CDR1 is SQVTM and CDR2 ANQGSEA. The CDR3 runs to 10 residues. The CDR3 DNA is TGCAGCGATGGGACAGGTGAAGCTTTCTTT. Translating gives CSDGTGEAFF.

J is TRBJ2-7 and V is TRBV6-6; possibly TRBD1 for D (5 bases). V was clipped by 6 bases and J by 1 base, with 10 bases between them. The CDR3 covers 13 residues. Germline V gene lookup returns CDR1 MNHNY and CDR2 SVGAGI (reference sequence). CDR3 in DNA: TGTGCCAGCAGCACAGGTAATTCCTACGAGCAGTACTTC. Protein sequence: CASSTGNSYEQYF.

The chain uses TRBV29-1 and TRBJ1-2, with D possibly being TRBD1 (5 bases). Trimming cost V 1 base and J 3 bases, with 9 bases left between them. The CDR3 covers 13 residues. CDR1 SQVTM and CDR2 ANQGSEA come from the germline V gene. CDR3 bases: TGCAGCGTTGAAGGCAGGGTAGACTATGGCTACACCTTC. Translating it yields CSVEGRVDYGYTF.

The V and J genes are TRBV30 and TRBJ1-1; D is unclear. The CDR3 covers 14 residues. Germline V gene lookup returns CDR1 GTSNPN and CDR2 SVGIG (reference sequence). V dropped 0 bases and J dropped 1 base, with 9 bases sitting between them. The CDR3 sequence is CAWSVVRGNTEAFF. The CDR3 DNA reads TGTGCCTGGAGTGTCGTACGGGGGAACACTGAAGCTTTCTTT.

The genes are TRBV29-1 and TRBJ1-2; perhaps TRBD1 as D (5 bases). V dropped 4 bases and J dropped 7 bases, with 13 bases sitting between them. The CDR3 runs to 12 residues. Germline V gene lookup returns CDR1 SQVTM and CDR2 ANQGSEA. The CDR3, as DNA: TGCAGCGTTGTCTCTGGGGCTGGTGGCTACACCTTC. This codes for CSVVSGAGGYTF.

This rearrangement joins TRBV30 to TRBJ2-2; D call uncertain. The V gene's germline CDR1 is GTSNPN and CDR2 SVGIG (reference sequence). This CDR3 region has 13 residues. The V gene lost 1 base and the J gene lost 3 bases, with 6 bases spanning the gap. CDR3 in DNA: TGTGCCTGGAGTGAAACTTACACCGGGGAGCTGTTTTTT. Amino acids: CAWSETYTGELFF.

This sequence joins TRBV5-1 and TRBJ1-1, with D uncertain. Germline V gene lookup returns CDR1 SGHRS and CDR2 YFSETQ. This CDR3 comprises 12 residues. V lost 0 bases and J 3 bases, leaving 3 bases between the germline ends. Written as DNA, the CDR3 is TGCGCCAGCAGCTTGGTGGACACTGAAGCTTTCTTT. Protein: CASSLVDTEAFF.

This clone was counted a few times. The chain employs TRBV2 and TRBJ2-1, with D perhaps matching TRBD1 or TRBD2 (5 bases each). The length of the CDR3 is 13 residues. The V and J ends lost 7 bases and 4 bases respectively, with 11 bases between them. Germline V CDR1 and CDR2: SNHLY, FYNNEI. The CDR3 coding sequence is TGTGCCAGCACCGGGACGAAGTACAATGAGCAGTTCTTC. It encodes CASTGTKYNEQFF.

The CDR3, as DNA: TGTGCCAGCAGCTTAGGTGGGGGTGAAGCTTTCTTT. Protein sequence: CASSLGGGEAFF. The rearrangement links TRBV11-2 to TRBJ1-1; maybe TRBD1 (5 bases). The length of the CDR3 is 12 residues. The germline gives CDR1 SGHAT, CDR2 FQNNGV. V dropped 1 base and J dropped 7 bases, with 7 bases sitting between them.

V and J are TRBV6-6 and TRBJ1-5; D is possibly TRBD1 (6 bases). This CDR3 spans 14 amino acids. The ends were cut back, 2 bases at V and 3 bases at J, with 8 bases in the middle. The germline V gene encodes CDR1 MNHNY and CDR2 SVGAGI (reference sequence). In DNA, the CDR3 is TGTGCCAGCAGTTACCAGGGGCTCAATCAGCCCCAGCATTTT. It translates to CASSYQGLNQPQHF.

V gene TRBV27 combines with J gene TRBJ1-4; D is possibly TRBD1 (6 bases). The V end lost 2 bases, the J end lost 8 bases, and 21 bases lay between the germline ends. The germline gives CDR1 MNHEY, CDR2 SMNVEV (reference sequence). The CDR3 is 17 residues long. In DNA form, the CDR3 reads TGTGCCAGCAGTTTAGATATTAGACAGGCCCGGCGGGAAAAACTGTTTTTT. Translating it yields CASSLDIRQARREKLFF.

This clone occurred a few times. The rearrangement uses TRBV29-1 and TRBJ2-7, with 11 bases aligning to TRBD1. The CDR3 sequence is 13 residues long. V lost 6 bases to trimming and J lost 1 base; unmatched junction nucleotides: 2. Per the germline V gene, CDR1 is SQVTM and CDR2 is ANQGSEA. The CDR3 region is CSVGTGGSYEQYF. DNA for the CDR3: TGCAGCGTAGGGACAGGGGGATCCTACGAGCAGTACTTC.

This chain joins TRBV7-6 and TRBJ1-1, with unresolved D. This CDR3 is built from 13 residues. Germline assignment: CDR1 SGHVS and CDR2 FNYEAQ. Trimming removed 5 bases at V and 5 bases at J, with 12 bases between. CDR3 amino acids: CASSLQYRTEAFF. The CDR3 DNA sequence: TGTGCCAGCAGCCTACAGTATAGGACTGAAGCTTTCTTT.

The chain joins TRBV5-1 to TRBJ2-7; 8 nucleotides line up with TRBD1. This CDR3 region has 13 residues. The junction had 5 bases not matched to a gene; V was cut back by 7 bases and J by 2 bases. Looked up from germline, CDR1 is SGHRS and CDR2 is YFSETQ. In DNA, the CDR3 is TGCGCCAGCGGCAGGGGGCCTACCTACGAGCAGTACTTC. This translates into CASGRGPTYEQYF.

V usage is TRBV7-6 and J usage is TRBJ2-3; 7 nucleotides line up with TRBD2. This CDR3 contains 15 residues. After removal of 3 bases from V and 4 bases from J, the junction contained 7 bases not matched to a gene. Germline V gene data show CDR1 as SGHVS and CDR2 as FNYEAQ. The CDR3 sequence is CASSLTSLAADTQYF. The CDR3 nucleotides read TGTGCCAGCAGCTTGACTAGCCTTGCGGCAGATACGCAGTATTTT.

The chain carries TRBV30 and TRBJ1-1; maybe TRBD1 (6 bases). Germline-derived CDR1 and CDR2 are GTSNPN and SVGIG (reference sequence). This CDR3 contains 13 residues. Trimming removed 3 bases from V and 5 bases from J, with 13 bases in between. The CDR3 sequence: CAWRDSLTTEAFF. CDR3 bases: TGTGCCTGGAGGGACAGTTTGACTACTGAAGCTTTCTTT.

In regard to this clone: In the same sample, other DNA sequences code for this CDR3. V and J are TRBV30 and TRBJ2-1; maybe TRBD2 (5 bases). V was trimmed by 0 bases and J by 6 bases, leaving 6 bases between them. This CDR3 contains 12 residues. The germline gives CDR1 GTSNPN, CDR2 SVGIG (reference sequence). This CDR3 is CAWSVRGNEQFF. The CDR3 nucleotides read TGTGCCTGGAGTGTACGGGGCAATGAGCAGTTCTTC.

The V and J genes are TRBV7-2 and TRBJ2-4; the D gene could be TRBD1 or TRBD2 (5 bases each). Germline V lookup: CDR1 SGHTA, CDR2 FQGNSA. The germline V and J ends were trimmed by 5 bases and 3 bases, with 17 bases remaining between them. The CDR3 spans 16 residues. DNA for the CDR3: TGTGCCAGCAGCCGTGGGGGTCAATTGGGCAAAAACATTCAGTACTTC. It translates to CASSRGGQLGKNIQYF.

The chain recombines TRBV7-9 with TRBJ1-5; no reliable D call. Trimming pared 7 bases from V and 1 base from J, leaving 8 bases between. CDR1 and CDR2 (germline): SEHNR, FQNEAQ (reference sequence). The CDR3 runs 13 residues. For the CDR3, the DNA is TGTGCCAGCACCCTAGGGAGCAATCAGCCCCAGCATTTT. Residues: CASTLGSNQPQHF.

The chain has TRBV13 and TRBJ1-2; TRBD1 agrees at 8 bases. With V trimmed by 4 bases and J by 3 bases, 4 bases remained unmatched. The CDR3 covers 14 residues. Per the germline V gene, CDR1 is PRHDT and CDR2 is FYEKMQ (reference sequence). The CDR3 DNA reads TGTGCCAGCAGCTCCGGGACAGGTTACTATGGCTACACCTTC. Its protein product is CASSSGTGYYGYTF.

The CDR3 spells CASSAGTSGIYEQYF. The CDR3 bases are TGCGCCAGCAGCGCTGGGACTAGCGGGATCTACGAGCAGTACTTC. The chain carries TRBV4-3 and TRBJ2-7; 13 positions match TRBD2. With V trimmed by 5 bases and J by 3 bases, 4 bases remained unmatched. The CDR3 consists of 15 residues. The germline CDR1 and CDR2 sequences are LGHNA and YSLEER.

CDR3 protein: CASSPIGTDIQYF. In nucleotides, the CDR3 is TGTGCCAGCAGCCCCATCGGGACCGACATTCAGTACTTC. The chain employs TRBV5-6 and TRBJ2-4; either TRBD1 or TRBD2 may fit D (5 bases each). Looked up from germline, CDR1 is SGHDT and CDR2 is YYEEEE. This CDR3 spans 13 amino acids. V was clipped by 4 bases and J by 8 bases, with 13 bases between them.

V and J are TRBV9 and TRBJ2-2; D gene ambiguous. Germline lookup yields CDR1 SGDLS and CDR2 YYNGEE. The V and J ends lost 0 bases and 2 bases respectively, with 11 bases between them. This CDR3 has 16 residues. DNA of the CDR3: TGTGCCAGCAGCGTAGCACGTACAACCAACACCGGGGAGCTGTTTTTT. It translates to CASSVARTTNTGELFF.

J is TRBJ2-5 and V is TRBV7-7, with TRBD1 matching 9 bases. V trimming: 5 bases; J trimming: 2 bases; junction bases outside the gene matches: 6. CDR3 size: 15 residues. Per germline, CDR1 SSHAT and CDR2 FNYEAQ (reference sequence). The chain's CDR3 is CASSPGTGTQETQYF. The DNA of the CDR3 is TGTGCCAGCAGCCCCGGGACAGGGACTCAAGAGACCCAGTACTTC. Full variable domain (rest looked up from reference TRBV7-7 and TRBJ2-5): GAGVSQSPRYKVTKRGQDVTLRCDPISSHATLYWYQQALGQGPEFLTYFNYEAQPDKSGLPSDRFSAERPEGSISTLTIQRTEQRDSAMYRCASSPGTGTQETQYFGPGTRLLVL.

This CDR3 reads CASRGSSKHNEQFF. The CDR3 nucleotides read TGTGCCAGCAGGGGTTCCAGTAAGCACAATGAGCAGTTCTTC. This chain uses TRBV11-2 with TRBJ2-1; D is ambiguous. V lost 6 bases, J lost 5 bases, and 14 bases lay in between. Germline CDR1 and CDR2: SGHAT and FQNNGV. This CDR3 comprises 14 residues.

This rearrangement joins TRBV27 to TRBJ2-1; D unclear. V was trimmed by 3 bases and J by 3 bases, leaving 6 bases between them. The CDR3 is 13 amino acids. In germline, CDR1 is MNHEY, CDR2 SMNVEV (reference sequence). CDR3 DNA sequence: TGTGCCAGCAGTTTCGGCGGCTACAATGAGCAGTTCTTC. It encodes CASSFGGYNEQFF.

The CDR3 loop reads CAWSVTGHGYTF. DNA for the CDR3: TGTGCCTGGAGTGTAACTGGGCACGGCTACACCTTC. The V and J genes are TRBV30 and TRBJ1-2; D not resolved. There are 12 residues in the CDR3. V lost 0 bases, J lost 8 bases, and 10 bases lay in between. Per germline, CDR1 GTSNPN and CDR2 SVGIG (reference sequence).

To note about this clone: Other nucleotide sequences from this sample produce the same CDR3. This sequence joins TRBV29-1 and TRBJ2-7; no definite D call. V was clipped by 4 bases and J by 4 bases, with 11 bases between them. Germline CDR1 reads SQVTM; CDR2 reads ANQGSEA. This CDR3 has 12 residues. This CDR3 is CSVVGESYEQYF. CDR3 coding DNA: TGCAGCGTTGTTGGAGAAAGTTACGAGCAGTACTTC.